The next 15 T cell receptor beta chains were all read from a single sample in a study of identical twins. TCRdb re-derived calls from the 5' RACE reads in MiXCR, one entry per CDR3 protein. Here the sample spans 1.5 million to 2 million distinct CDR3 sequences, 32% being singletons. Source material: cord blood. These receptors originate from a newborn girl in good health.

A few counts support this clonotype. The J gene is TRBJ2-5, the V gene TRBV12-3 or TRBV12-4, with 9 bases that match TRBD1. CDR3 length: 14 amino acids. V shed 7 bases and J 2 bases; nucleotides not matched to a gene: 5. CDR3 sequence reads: CASTPDRGQETQYF. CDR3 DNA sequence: TGTGCCAGCACCCCCGACAGGGGGCAAGAGACCCAGTACTTC.

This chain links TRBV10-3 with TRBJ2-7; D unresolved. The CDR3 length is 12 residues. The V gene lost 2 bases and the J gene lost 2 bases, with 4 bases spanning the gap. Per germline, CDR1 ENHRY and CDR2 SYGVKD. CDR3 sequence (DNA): TGTGCCATCAGTGAGAAGGCCTACGAGCAGTACTTC. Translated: CAISEKAYEQYF.

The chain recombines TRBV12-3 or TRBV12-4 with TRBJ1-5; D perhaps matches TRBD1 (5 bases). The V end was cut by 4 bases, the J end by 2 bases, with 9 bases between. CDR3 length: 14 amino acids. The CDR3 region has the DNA TGTGCCAGCAGTTACGGACACCGCAATCAGCCCCAGCATTTT. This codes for CASSYGHRNQPQHF.

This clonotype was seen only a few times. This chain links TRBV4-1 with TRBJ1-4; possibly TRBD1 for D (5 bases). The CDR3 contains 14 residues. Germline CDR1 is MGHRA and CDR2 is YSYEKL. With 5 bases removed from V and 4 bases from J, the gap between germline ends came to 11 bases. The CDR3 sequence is CASSTGRRNEKLFF. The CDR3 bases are TGCGCCAGCAGCACGGGACGGCGTAATGAAAAACTGTTTTTT.

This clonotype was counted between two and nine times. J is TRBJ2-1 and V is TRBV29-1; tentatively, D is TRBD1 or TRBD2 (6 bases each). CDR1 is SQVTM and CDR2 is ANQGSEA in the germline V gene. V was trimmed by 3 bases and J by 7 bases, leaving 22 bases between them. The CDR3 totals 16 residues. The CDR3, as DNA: TGCAGCGTTGACCCCCCTCCGTGGGGGGCGGGTAATGAGCAGTTCTTC. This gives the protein CSVDPPPWGAGNEQFF.

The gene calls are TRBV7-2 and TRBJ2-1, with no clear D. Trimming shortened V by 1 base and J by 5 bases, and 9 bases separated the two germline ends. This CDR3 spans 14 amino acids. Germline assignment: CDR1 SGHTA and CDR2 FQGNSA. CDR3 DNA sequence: TGTGCCAGCAGCTTAGTTTGGCCCAACAATGAGCAGTTCTTC. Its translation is CASSLVWPNNEQFF.

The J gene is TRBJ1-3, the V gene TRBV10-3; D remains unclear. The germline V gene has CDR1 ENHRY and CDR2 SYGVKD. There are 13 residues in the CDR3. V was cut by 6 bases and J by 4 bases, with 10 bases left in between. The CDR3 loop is CAISSGLGNTIYF. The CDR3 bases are TGTGCCATCAGCTCAGGACTGGGAAACACCATATATTTT.

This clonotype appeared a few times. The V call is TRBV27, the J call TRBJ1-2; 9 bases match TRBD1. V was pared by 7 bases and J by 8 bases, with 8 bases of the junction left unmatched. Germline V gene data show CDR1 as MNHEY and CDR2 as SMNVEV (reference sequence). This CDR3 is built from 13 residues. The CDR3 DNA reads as TGTGCCAGCACCGAGACAGGGGGGCGCGGCTACACCTTC. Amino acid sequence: CASTETGGRGYTF.

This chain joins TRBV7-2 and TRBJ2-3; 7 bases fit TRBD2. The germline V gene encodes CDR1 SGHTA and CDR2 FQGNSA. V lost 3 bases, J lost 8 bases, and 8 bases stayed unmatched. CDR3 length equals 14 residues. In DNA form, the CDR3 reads TGTGCCAGCAGCTTTAGGGAGGGTCAGGGTACGCAGTATTTT. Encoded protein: CASSFREGQGTQYF.

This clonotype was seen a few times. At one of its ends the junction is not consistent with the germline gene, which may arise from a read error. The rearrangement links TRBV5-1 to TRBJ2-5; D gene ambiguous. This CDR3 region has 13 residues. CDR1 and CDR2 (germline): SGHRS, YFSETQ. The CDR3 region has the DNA TGCGCCAGTAGCTCATACGAAGGGGAGACCCAGTACTTC. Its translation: CASSSYEGETQYF.

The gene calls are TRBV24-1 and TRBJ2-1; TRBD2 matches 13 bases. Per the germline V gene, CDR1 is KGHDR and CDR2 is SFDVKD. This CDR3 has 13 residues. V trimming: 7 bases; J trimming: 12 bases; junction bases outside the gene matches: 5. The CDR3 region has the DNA TGTGCCACCAGCGGACTAGCGGGAGACTGGCAGTTCTTC. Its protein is CATSGLAGDWQFF.

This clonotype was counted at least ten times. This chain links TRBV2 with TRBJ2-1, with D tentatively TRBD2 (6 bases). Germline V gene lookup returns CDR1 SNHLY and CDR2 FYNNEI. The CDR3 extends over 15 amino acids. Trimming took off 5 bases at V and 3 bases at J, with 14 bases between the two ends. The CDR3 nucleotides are TGTGCCAGCAGTTCCTTAGCGGCAATCTACAATGAGCAGTTCTTC. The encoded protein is CASSSLAAIYNEQFF.

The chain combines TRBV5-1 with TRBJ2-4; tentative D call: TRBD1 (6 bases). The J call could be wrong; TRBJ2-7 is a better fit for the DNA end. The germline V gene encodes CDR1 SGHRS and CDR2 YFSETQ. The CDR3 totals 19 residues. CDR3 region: CASSLARRGASFFPYEQYF. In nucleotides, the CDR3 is TGCGCCAGCAGCTTGGCGCGCAGGGGTGCCTCCTTTTTTCCCTACGAGCAGTACTTC.

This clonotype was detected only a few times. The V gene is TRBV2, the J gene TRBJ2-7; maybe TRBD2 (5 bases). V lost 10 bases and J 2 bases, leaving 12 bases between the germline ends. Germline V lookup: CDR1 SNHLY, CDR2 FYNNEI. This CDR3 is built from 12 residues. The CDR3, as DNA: TGTGCCACCGTTCCCGGGGCCTACGAGCAGTACTTC. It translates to CATVPGAYEQYF.

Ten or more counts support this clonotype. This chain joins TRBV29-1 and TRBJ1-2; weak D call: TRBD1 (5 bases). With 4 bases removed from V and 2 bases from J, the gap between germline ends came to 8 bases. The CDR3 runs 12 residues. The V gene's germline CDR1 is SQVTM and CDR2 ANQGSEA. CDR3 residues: CSVARANYGYTF. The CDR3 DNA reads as TGCAGCGTTGCCAGGGCCAACTATGGCTACACCTTC.